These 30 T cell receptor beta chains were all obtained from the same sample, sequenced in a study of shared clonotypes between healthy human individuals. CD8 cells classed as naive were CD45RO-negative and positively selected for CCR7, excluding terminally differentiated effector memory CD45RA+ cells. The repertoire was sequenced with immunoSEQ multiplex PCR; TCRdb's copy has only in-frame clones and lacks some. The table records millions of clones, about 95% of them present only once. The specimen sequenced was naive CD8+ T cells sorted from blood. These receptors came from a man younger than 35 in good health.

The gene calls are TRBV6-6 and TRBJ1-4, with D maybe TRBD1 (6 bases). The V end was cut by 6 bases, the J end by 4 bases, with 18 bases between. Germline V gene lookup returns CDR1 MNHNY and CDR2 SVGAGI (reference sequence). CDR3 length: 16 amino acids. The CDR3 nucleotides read TGTGCCAGCAGAGTTGGCCCGGGACAAGTTAATGAAAAACTGTTTTTT. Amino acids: CASRVGPGQVNEKLFF.

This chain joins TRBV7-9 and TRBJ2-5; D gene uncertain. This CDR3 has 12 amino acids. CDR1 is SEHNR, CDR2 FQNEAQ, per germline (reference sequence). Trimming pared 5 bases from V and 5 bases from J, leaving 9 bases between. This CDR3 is CASSALRETQYF. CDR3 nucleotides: TGTGCCAGCAGCGCGTTAAGGGAGACCCAGTACTTC.

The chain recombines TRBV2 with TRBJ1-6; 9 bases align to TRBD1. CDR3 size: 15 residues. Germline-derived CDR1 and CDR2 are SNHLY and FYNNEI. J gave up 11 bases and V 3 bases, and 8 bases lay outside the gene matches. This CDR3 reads CASSEGGQGWTPLHF. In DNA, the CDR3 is TGTGCCAGCAGTGAGGGTGGACAGGGGTGGACACCCCTCCACTTT.

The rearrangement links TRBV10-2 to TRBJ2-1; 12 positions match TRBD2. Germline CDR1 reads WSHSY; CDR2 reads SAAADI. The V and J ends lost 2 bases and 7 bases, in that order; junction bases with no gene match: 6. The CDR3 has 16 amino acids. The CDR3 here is CASSETGTSGPNEQFF. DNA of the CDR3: TGCGCCAGCAGTGAGACAGGGACTAGCGGGCCGAATGAGCAGTTCTTC.

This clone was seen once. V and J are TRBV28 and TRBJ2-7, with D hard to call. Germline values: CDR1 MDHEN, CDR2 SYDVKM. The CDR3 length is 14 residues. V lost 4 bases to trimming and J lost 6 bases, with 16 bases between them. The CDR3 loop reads CASSSLTAWSEQYF. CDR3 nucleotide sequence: TGTGCCAGCAGTTCGTTAACTGCTTGGAGCGAGCAGTACTTC.

The CDR3 is CASSLVQGSYEQYF. The CDR3 coding sequence is TGTGCCAGCAGCTTAGTACAGGGAAGCTACGAGCAGTACTTC. V and J are TRBV11-2 and TRBJ2-7; possible D gene TRBD1, 6 bases. Trimming stripped 1 base from V and 3 bases from J, with 10 bases between. The CDR3 has 14 residues. Germline V gives CDR1 SGHAT, CDR2 FQNNGV. Looking up the rest from reference TRBV11-2 and TRBJ2-7 gives the full variable domain: EAGVAQSPRYKIIEKRQSVAFWCNPISGHATLYWYQQILGQGPKLLIQFQNNGVVDDSQLPKDRFSAERLKGVDSTLKIQPAKLEDSAVYLCASSLVQGSYEQYFGPGTRLTVT.

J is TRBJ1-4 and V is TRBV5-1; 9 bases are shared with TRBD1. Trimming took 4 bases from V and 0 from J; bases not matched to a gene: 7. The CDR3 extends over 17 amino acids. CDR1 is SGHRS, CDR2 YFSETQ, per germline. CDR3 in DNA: TGCGCCAGCAGCGTGGGACAGGGACCTGCAACTAATGAAAAACTGTTTTTT. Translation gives CASSVGQGPATNEKLFF.

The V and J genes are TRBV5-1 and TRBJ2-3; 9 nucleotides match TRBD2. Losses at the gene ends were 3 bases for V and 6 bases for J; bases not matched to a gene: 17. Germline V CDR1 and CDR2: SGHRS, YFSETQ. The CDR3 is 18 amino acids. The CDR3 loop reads CASSWKTSGRPPVDTQYF. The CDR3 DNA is TGCGCCAGCAGCTGGAAGACTAGCGGCAGACCCCCCGTGGATACGCAGTATTTT.

CDR3 residues: CASSLAFKRGDGYTF. The CDR3 bases are TGTGCCAGCAGCTTAGCATTTAAAAGAGGGGACGGCTACACCTTC. This chain links TRBV7-2 with TRBJ1-2; D is perhaps TRBD1 (5 bases). Between the trimmed V and J ends, which lost 0 bases and 8 bases, there was a span of 16 bases. The CDR3 extends over 15 amino acids. Germline V gene data show CDR1 as SGHTA and CDR2 as FQGNSA.

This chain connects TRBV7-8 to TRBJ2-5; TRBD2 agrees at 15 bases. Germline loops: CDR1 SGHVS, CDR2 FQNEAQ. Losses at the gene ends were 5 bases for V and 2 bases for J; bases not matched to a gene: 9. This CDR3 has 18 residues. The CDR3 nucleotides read TGTGCCAGCAGCCCTGGACTAGCGGGAGGGTTCGGACAAGAGACCCAGTACTTC. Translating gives CASSPGLAGGFGQETQYF. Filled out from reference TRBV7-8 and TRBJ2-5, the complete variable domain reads GAGVSQSPRYKVAKRGQDVALRCDPISGHVSLFWYQQALGQGPEFLTYFQNEAQLDKSGLPSDRFFAERPEGSVSTLKIQRTQQEDSAVYLCASSPGLAGGFGQETQYFGPGTRLLVL.

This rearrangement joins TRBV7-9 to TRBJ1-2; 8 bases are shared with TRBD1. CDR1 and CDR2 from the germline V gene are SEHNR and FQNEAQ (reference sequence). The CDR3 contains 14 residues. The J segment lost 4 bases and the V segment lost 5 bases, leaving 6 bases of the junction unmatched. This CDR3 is CASSQGQVIYGYTF. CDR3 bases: TGTGCCAGCAGCCAGGGACAGGTCATCTATGGCTACACCTTC.

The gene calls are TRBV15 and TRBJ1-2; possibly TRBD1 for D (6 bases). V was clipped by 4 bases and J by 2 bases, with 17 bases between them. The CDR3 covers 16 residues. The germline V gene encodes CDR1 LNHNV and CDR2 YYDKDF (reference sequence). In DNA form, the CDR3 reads TGTGCCACCAGCAAACCAGGACAGTTTTTAAACTATGGCTACACCTTC. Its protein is CATSKPGQFLNYGYTF.

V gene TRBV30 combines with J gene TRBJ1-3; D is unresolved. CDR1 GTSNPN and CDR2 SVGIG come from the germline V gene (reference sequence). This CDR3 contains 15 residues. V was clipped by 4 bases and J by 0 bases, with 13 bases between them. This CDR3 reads CAWNGIKGSGNTIYF. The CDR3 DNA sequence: TGTGCCTGGAACGGCATAAAAGGCTCTGGAAACACCATATATTTT.

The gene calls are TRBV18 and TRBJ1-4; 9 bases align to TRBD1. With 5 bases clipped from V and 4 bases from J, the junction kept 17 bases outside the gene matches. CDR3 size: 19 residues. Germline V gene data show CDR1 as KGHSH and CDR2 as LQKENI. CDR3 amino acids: CASSTGTGKALGLNEKLFF. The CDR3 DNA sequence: TGTGCCAGCTCAACGGGGACAGGGAAGGCCCTAGGCCTTAATGAAAAACTGTTTTTT. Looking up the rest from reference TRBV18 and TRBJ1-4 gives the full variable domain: NAGVMQNPRHLVRRRGQEARLRCSPMKGHSHVYWYRQLPEEGLKFMVYLQKENIIDESGMPKERFSAEFPKEGPSILRIQQVVRGDSAAYFCASSTGTGKALGLNEKLFFGSGTQLSVL.

The CDR3 protein is CASSWDAPANNNEQFF. The CDR3 coding sequence is TGTGCCAGCAGTTGGGATGCGCCCGCCAATAACAATGAGCAGTTCTTC. The chain links TRBV27 to TRBJ2-1; D ambiguous. The germline CDR1 and CDR2 sequences are MNHEY and SMNVEV (reference sequence). The CDR3 has 16 residues. Trimming left V 4 bases short and J 5 bases short, with 18 bases between.

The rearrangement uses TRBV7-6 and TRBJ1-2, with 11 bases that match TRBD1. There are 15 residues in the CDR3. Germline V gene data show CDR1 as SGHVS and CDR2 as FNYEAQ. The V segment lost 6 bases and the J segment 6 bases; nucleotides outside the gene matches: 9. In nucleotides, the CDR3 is TGTGCCAGCAGACCCTGGACAGGGGGCGTCGATGGCTACACCTTC. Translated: CASRPWTGGVDGYTF.

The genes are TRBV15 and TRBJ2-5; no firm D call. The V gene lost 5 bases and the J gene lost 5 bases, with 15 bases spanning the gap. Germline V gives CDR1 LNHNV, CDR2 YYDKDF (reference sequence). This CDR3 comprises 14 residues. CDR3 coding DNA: TGTGCCACCAGCTCCCTCAACTCTCTGGAGACCCAGTACTTC. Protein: CATSSLNSLETQYF.

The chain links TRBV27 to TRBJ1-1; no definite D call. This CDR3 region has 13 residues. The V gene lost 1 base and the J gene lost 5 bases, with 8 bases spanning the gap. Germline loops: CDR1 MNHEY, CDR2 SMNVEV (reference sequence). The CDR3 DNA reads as TGTGCCAGCAGTTTATTAGAGGAGACTGAAGCTTTCTTT. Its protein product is CASSLLEETEAFF.

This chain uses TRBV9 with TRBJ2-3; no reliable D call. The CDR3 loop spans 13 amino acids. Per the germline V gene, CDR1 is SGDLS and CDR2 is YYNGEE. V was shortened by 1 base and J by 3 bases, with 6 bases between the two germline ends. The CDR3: CASSVLGTDTQYF. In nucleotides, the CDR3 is TGTGCCAGCAGCGTACTTGGAACAGATACGCAGTATTTT. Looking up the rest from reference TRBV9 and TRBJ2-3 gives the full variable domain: DSGVTQTPKHLITATGQRVTLRCSPRSGDLSVYWYQQSLDQGLQFLIQYYNGEERAKGNILERFSAQQFPDLHSELNLSSLELGDSALYFCASSVLGTDTQYFGPGTRLTVL.

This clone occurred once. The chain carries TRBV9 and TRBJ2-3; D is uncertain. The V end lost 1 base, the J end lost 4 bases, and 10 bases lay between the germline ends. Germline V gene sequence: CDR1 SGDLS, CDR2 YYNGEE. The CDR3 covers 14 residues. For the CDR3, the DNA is TGTGCCAGCAGCGTACAGGCAACCCCAGATACGCAGTATTTT. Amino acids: CASSVQATPDTQYF.

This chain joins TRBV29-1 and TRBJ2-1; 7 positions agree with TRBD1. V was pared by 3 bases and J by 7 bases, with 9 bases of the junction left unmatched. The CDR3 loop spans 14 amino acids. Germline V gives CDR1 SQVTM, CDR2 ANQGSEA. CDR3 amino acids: CSVDAQGVGNEQFF. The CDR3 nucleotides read TGCAGCGTTGATGCGCAGGGGGTGGGAAATGAGCAGTTCTTC.

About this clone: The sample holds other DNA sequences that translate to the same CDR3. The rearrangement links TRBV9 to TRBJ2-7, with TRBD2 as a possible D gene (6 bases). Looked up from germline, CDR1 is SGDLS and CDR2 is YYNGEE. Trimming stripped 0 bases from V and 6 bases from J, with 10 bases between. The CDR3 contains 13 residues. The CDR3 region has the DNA TGTGCCAGCAGCGTAGATTTGGGAGGCGAGCAGTACTTC. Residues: CASSVDLGGEQYF.

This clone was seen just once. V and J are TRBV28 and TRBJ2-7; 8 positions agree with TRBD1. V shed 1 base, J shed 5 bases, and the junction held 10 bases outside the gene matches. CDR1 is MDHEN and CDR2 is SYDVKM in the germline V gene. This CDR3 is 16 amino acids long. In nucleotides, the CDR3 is TGTGCCAGCAGTTTATCCCGGACAGGGCCCGGGGACGAGCAGTACTTC. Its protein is CASSLSRTGPGDEQYF.

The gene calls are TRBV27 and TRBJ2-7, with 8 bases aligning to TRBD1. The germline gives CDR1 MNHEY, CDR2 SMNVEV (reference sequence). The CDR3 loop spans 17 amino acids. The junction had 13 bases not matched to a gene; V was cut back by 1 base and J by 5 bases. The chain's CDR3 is CASSLLSGGQGFDEQYF. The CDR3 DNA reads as TGTGCCAGCAGTTTATTAAGCGGAGGACAGGGCTTCGACGAGCAGTACTTC.

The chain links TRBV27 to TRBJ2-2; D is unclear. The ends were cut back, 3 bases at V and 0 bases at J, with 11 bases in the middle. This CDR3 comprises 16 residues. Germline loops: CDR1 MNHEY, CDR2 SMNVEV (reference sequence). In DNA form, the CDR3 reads TGTGCCAGCAGTTTTGTGTTCAGGACGAACACCGGGGAGCTGTTTTTT. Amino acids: CASSFVFRTNTGELFF.

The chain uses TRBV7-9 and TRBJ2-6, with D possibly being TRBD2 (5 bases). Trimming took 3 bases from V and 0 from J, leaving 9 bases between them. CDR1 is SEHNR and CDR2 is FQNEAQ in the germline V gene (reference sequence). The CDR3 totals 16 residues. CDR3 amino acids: CASSLPAVSGANVLTF. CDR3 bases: TGTGCCAGCAGCTTGCCAGCGGTCTCTGGGGCCAACGTCCTGACTTTC.

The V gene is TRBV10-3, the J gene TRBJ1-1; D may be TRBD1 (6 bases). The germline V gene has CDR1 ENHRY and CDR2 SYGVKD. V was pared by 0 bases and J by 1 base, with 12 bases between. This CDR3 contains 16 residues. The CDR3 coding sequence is TGTGCCATCAGTGAGTCGCGGGACACAGGGAACACTGAAGCTTTCTTT. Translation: CAISESRDTGNTEAFF.

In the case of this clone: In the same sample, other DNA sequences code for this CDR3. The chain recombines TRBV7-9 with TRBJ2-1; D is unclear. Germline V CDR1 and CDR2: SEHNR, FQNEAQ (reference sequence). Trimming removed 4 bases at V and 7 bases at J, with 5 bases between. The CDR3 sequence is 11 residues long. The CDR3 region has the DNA TGTGCCAGCAGCTCGATGAATGAGCAGTTCTTC. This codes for CASSSMNEQFF.

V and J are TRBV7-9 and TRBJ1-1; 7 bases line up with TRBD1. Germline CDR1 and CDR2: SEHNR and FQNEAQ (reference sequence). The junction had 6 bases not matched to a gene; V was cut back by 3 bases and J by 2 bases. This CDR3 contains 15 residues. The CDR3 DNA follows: TGTGCCAGCAGCTTTGGGACAGCCATAAACACTGAAGCTTTCTTT. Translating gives CASSFGTAINTEAFF.

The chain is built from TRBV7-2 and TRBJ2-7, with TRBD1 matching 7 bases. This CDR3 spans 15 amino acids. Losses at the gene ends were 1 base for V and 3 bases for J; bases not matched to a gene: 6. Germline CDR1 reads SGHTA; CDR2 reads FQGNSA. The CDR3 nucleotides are TGTGCCAGCAGCTTAGGACAGGGCTATTTCTACGAGCAGTACTTC. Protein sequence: CASSLGQGYFYEQYF.